The T cell receptor (beta chain) under discussion was sequenced for a study of T cell changes during pregnancy in multiple sclerosis. Only in-frame clones appear in the TCRdb table, and some are missing; sequencing was by immunoSEQ multiplex PCR. Of approximately 100,000 clones in the sample, approximately 94% were seen once. A single count supports this clone. Germline V gene lookup returns CDR1 SGHNT and CDR2 YYREEE (reference sequence). The CDR3 runs 13 residues. V trimming: 4 bases; J trimming: 9 bases; junction bases outside the gene matches: 7. The sequenced sample was peripheral blood, obtained in the third trimester of pregnancy. The chain is built from TRBV5-4 and TRBJ2-1; 7 positions match TRBD1. The receptor comes from a female donor with multiple sclerosis, enrolled in a pregnancy study. The CDR3 loop reads CASSLQGNLEQFF. CDR3 nucleotides: TGTGCCAGCAGCCTACAGGGGAACCTTGAGCAGTTCTTC.